The clone carrying this T cell receptor beta chain turned up a few times. The target antigen is unknown. Per the study methods: Differences in CDR3 between clinicopathological groups were drawn on to build a classifier intended to discriminate distant-metastatic papillary thyroid cancer patients. TCRdb re-processed the PCR reads through MiXCR. The V and J calls and clone size are TCRdb's, not the authors'. The sample holds about 26,000 clones; under 30% are singletons and the top ten take approximately 6%. This CDR3 has 16 residues. Trimming took 2 bases from V and 7 from J; bases not matched to a gene: 11. Germline lookup yields CDR1 MNHNS and CDR2 SASEGT. This entry is derived from a study of metastatic and nonmetastatic thyroid tumors. Turning to the study itself: The comparison covered peripheral blood and tumor or nodule tissue in malignant and benign thyroid patients.

Study findings and constraints: In both blood and tumor samples, TCR beta diversity was reported significantly higher for malignant than benign nodules.

Among the patients, none had received any treatment before thyroid surgery. Sequencing input: blood. This receptor was identified in a female donor with papillary thyroid cancer or a benign thyroid nodule (not recorded which). Some clones in this sample may be carry-over from other donors' samples. V is TRBV6-1 and J is TRBJ2-1, with TRBD2 matching 7 bases. In DNA form, the CDR3 reads TGTGCCAGCAGTGAAATCGGGACTACCCTCACTAATGAGCAGTTCTTC. Translating it yields CASSEIGTTLTNEQFF.